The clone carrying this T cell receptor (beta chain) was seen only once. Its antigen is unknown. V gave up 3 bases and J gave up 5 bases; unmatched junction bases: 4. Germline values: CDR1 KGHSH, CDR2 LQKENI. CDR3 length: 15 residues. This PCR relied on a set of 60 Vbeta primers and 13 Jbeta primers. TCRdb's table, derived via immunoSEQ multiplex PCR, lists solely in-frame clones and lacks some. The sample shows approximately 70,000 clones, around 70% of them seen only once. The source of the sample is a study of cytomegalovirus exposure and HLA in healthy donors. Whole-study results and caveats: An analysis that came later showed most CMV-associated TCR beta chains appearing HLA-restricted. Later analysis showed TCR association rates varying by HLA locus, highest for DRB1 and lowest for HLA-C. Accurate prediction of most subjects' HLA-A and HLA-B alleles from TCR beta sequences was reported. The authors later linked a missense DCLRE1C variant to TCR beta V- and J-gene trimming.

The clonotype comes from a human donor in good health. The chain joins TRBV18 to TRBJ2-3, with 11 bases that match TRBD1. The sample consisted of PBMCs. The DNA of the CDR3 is TGTGCCAGCTCACCGGGACAGGGGGATGGAGATACGCAGTATTTT. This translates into CASSPGQGDGDTQYF.